This record concerns one T cell receptor beta chain sequence. Antigen: not known. These data originate in a study of cytomegalovirus exposure and HLA in healthy donors. Findings and caveats of the study: TCR beta sequences reportedly predicted most subjects' HLA-A and HLA-B alleles accurately. Among donors in an Asian-associated ancestry cluster, a later analysis reportedly found fewer N-insertions than the roughly 610-donor mean.

The V gene lost 0 bases and the J gene lost 0 bases, with 12 bases spanning the gap. CDR3 length: 17 amino acids. Germline V gene data show CDR1 as SGHRS and CDR2 as YFSETQ. It was healthy bone marrow donors who served as donors. Primers included in the PCR were 60 Vbeta and 13 Jbeta primers. Clones were sequenced by immunoSEQ multiplex PCR, and TCRdb holds only the in-frame ones, with some missing. This table has more than 95,000 clones, 65% to 80% appearing once. Sequencing was carried out using PBMCs. The chain is built from TRBV5-1 and TRBJ2-2; possible D gene TRBD2, 6 bases. This TCR was sampled from a young man in good health and CMV-seronegative. CDR3 in DNA: TGCGCCAGCAGCTTGGGGGAGGACCAAGCGAACACCGGGGAGCTGTTTTTT. Translated, it gives CASSLGEDQANTGELFF. Together with reference TRBV5-1 and TRBJ2-2, the CDR3 gives the full variable domain: KAGVTQTPRYLIKTRGQQVTLSCSPISGHRSVSWYQQTPGQGLQFLFEYFSETQRNKGNFPGRFSGRQFSNSRSEMNVSTLELGDSALYLCASSLGEDQANTGELFFGEGSRLTVL.